One sample yielded the 24 T cell receptor beta chains listed below, sequenced in a study of T-cell reconstitution after alpha-beta-depleted transplantation in children. A library of TCRbeta sequences, prepared with unique molecular identifiers, was generated. From the PCR reads, TCRdb called clonotypes with MiXCR, one entry per CDR3 protein. The data hold approximately 1,000,000 distinct CDR3 sequences, with about 29% observed a single time. This specimen was PBMCs, mostly from graft donor cells, taken 360 days after TCRalphabeta/CD19-depleted stem cell transplant. These receptors were collected from a boy younger than two who had a stem cell transplant for SCID, so the T cells may come from the graft donor.

The V gene is TRBV9, the J gene TRBJ1-2; no clear D gene. The CDR3 contains 12 residues. Germline-derived CDR1 and CDR2 are SGDLS and YYNGEE. V was shortened by 1 base and J by 7 bases, with 8 bases between the two germline ends. CDR3: CASSVLSRGYTF. CDR3 nucleotide sequence: TGTGCCAGCAGCGTATTGTCTCGTGGCTACACCTTC.

This chain joins TRBV12-3 or TRBV12-4 and TRBJ1-1, with D unresolved. With 6 bases removed from V and 5 bases from J, the gap between germline ends came to 10 bases. This CDR3 region has 12 residues. CDR3 protein: CASSRKETEAFF. The CDR3 nucleotides are TGTGCCAGCAGCCGAAAAGAAACTGAAGCTTTCTTT.

This chain links TRBV18 with TRBJ2-5; D unclear. The CDR3 is 16 residues long. Germline V gene data show CDR1 as KGHSH and CDR2 as LQKENI. V was shortened by 2 bases and J by 5 bases, with 18 bases between the two germline ends. CDR3 amino acids: CASSPSPGVFRETQYF. DNA for the CDR3: TGTGCCAGCTCACCAAGCCCCGGCGTGTTCAGGGAGACCCAGTACTTC.

The chain carries TRBV12-3 or TRBV12-4 and TRBJ2-3; 8 bases match TRBD1. The CDR3 loop spans 16 amino acids. After removal of 5 bases from V and 0 bases from J, the junction contained 7 bases not matched to a gene. The CDR3 bases are TGTGCCAGCAGTCTGAGACAGGGGCCAAGCACAGATACGCAGTATTTT. Translated: CASSLRQGPSTDTQYF.

This chain uses TRBV7-9 with TRBJ2-4; maybe TRBD1 (6 bases). The CDR3 is 16 residues long. V was trimmed by 11 bases and J by 3 bases, leaving 23 bases between them. Germline values: CDR1 SEHNR, CDR2 FQNEAQ (reference sequence). Here the CDR3 reads CALDPAGVIFKNIQYF. CDR3 DNA: TGTGCCCTTGACCCGGCAGGGGTCATATTCAAAAACATTCAGTACTTC.

V is TRBV4-3 and J is TRBJ2-5, with D uncertain. V was cut by 0 bases and J by 5 bases, with 16 bases left in between. There are 16 residues in the CDR3. The germline V gene encodes CDR1 LGHNA and CDR2 YSLEER. The CDR3 DNA follows: TGCGCCAGCAGCCAAGATAAAACAGCGTTTCGGGAGACCCAGTACTTC. Translated, it gives CASSQDKTAFRETQYF.

This chain connects TRBV7-9 to TRBJ2-7; D is perhaps TRBD2 (5 bases). The V gene's germline CDR1 is SEHNR and CDR2 FQNEAQ (reference sequence). This CDR3 has 12 amino acids. V was shortened by 5 bases and J by 13 bases, with 18 bases between the two germline ends. CDR3 residues: CASSPYGGPKYF. The CDR3 region has the DNA TGTGCCAGCAGCCCCTACGGAGGCCCAAAATACTTC.

This clonotype has more than one count but fewer than ten. The rearrangement links TRBV12-3 or TRBV12-4 to TRBJ2-1; D is unresolved. Trimming pared 4 bases from V and 8 bases from J, leaving 9 bases between. The length of the CDR3 is 12 residues. CDR3 in DNA: TGTGCCAGCAGTTCAGGATACGATGAGCAGTTCTTC. Its protein is CASSSGYDEQFF.

The rearrangement joins TRBV2 to TRBJ2-1; tentative D call: TRBD2 (6 bases). V gave up 5 bases and J gave up 0 bases, with 17 bases separating them. Looked up from germline, CDR1 is SNHLY and CDR2 is FYNNEI. The length of the CDR3 is 17 residues. CDR3 DNA: TGTGCCAGCAGTCTTCGAGGAGGGGAGAGCTCCTACAATGAGCAGTTCTTC. It codes for CASSLRGGESSYNEQFF.

The V and J genes are TRBV5-1 and TRBJ1-1; D call uncertain. Germline V gene lookup returns CDR1 SGHRS and CDR2 YFSETQ. The CDR3 is made up of 17 amino acids. Trimming removed 1 base from V and 1 base from J, with 17 bases in between. The chain's CDR3 is CASSLRSAGSRNTEAFF. The CDR3 nucleotides are TGCGCCAGCAGCTTGCGGTCCGCGGGAAGCAGGAACACTGAAGCTTTCTTT.

The V call is TRBV5-1, the J call TRBJ2-7; 9 bases agree with TRBD1. CDR3 length: 15 residues. The V segment lost 4 bases and the J segment 3 bases; nucleotides outside the gene matches: 8. The V gene's germline CDR1 is SGHRS and CDR2 YFSETQ. This chain's CDR3 is CASSTPDRGDYEQYF. DNA for the CDR3: TGCGCCAGCAGCACCCCAGACAGGGGGGACTACGAGCAGTACTTC.

In its sample, this clonotype was seen once. The chain uses TRBV6-1 and TRBJ2-7; D is unresolved. V lost 6 bases and J 1 base, leaving 13 bases between the germline ends. The CDR3 totals 14 residues. Germline lookup yields CDR1 MNHNS and CDR2 SASEGT. As DNA, the CDR3 is TGTGCCAGCAGCCGTCGTTCCCCATCCTACGAGCAGTACTTC. It encodes CASSRRSPSYEQYF.

This rearrangement joins TRBV5-1 to TRBJ2-3; TRBD1 is a possible D gene (6 bases). The V end was cut by 8 bases, the J end by 2 bases, with 12 bases between. This CDR3 spans 13 amino acids. Germline assignment: CDR1 SGHRS and CDR2 YFSETQ. Here the CDR3 DNA reads TGCGCCAGTCGGACAGTGGACACAGATACGCAGTATTTT. Protein product: CASRTVDTDTQYF.

The chain carries TRBV3-1 and TRBJ2-5; TRBD1 matches at 7 bases. After removal of 4 bases from V and 6 bases from J, the junction contained 11 bases not matched to a gene. Germline V gives CDR1 LGHDT, CDR2 YNNKEL (reference sequence). The CDR3 is 15 amino acids. This CDR3 is CASSPETGRVKTQYF. CDR3 nucleotide sequence: TGTGCCAGCAGCCCCGAGACAGGGCGGGTAAAGACCCAGTACTTC.

The sample holds many counts of this clonotype. This chain uses TRBV3-1 with TRBJ2-1; D is unresolved. CDR1 and CDR2 from the germline V gene are LGHDT and YNNKEL (reference sequence). The CDR3 totals 11 residues. The V end was cut by 1 base, the J end by 6 bases, with 1 base between. Written as DNA, the CDR3 is TGTGCCAGCAGCCAAGCCAATGAGCAGTTCTTC. Protein sequence: CASSQANEQFF.

This clonotype was detected only once. This CDR3 is CASSLLSSGSEAFF. The CDR3 DNA sequence: TGTGCCAGCAGCTTATTGTCGTCAGGGAGTGAAGCTTTCTTT. The gene calls are TRBV7-6 and TRBJ1-1, with D perhaps matching TRBD1 (5 bases). CDR3 length: 14 residues. Per germline, CDR1 SGHVS and CDR2 FNYEAQ. Trimming removed 2 bases at V and 7 bases at J, with 14 bases between.

The V gene is TRBV20-1, the J gene TRBJ2-5; D possibly corresponds to TRBD2 (6 bases). The CDR3 length is 12 residues. The ends were cut back, 3 bases at V and 1 base at J, with 6 bases in the middle. CDR1 DFQATT and CDR2 SNEGSKA come from the germline V gene (reference sequence). The CDR3 DNA sequence: TGCAGTGCTAGGACTAGCCAAGAGACCCAGTACTTC. Residues: CSARTSQETQYF.

The V call is TRBV20-1, the J call TRBJ2-3, with a possible D match to TRBD2 (6 bases). The CDR3 is 17 residues long. V shed 0 bases and J shed 6 bases, with 22 bases lying between them. Germline lookup yields CDR1 DFQATT and CDR2 SNEGSKA (reference sequence). CDR3 sequence: CSARDLLAMYKPDTQYF. The CDR3 nucleotides read TGCAGTGCTAGAGATTTACTAGCAATGTACAAGCCGGATACGCAGTATTTT.

This clonotype has more than one count but fewer than ten. This chain joins TRBV5-5 and TRBJ2-1, with 14 bases lining up with TRBD2. This CDR3 is built from 15 residues. Germline assignment: CDR1 SGHKS and CDR2 YYEKEE (reference sequence). Losses at the gene ends were 4 bases for V and 6 bases for J; bases not matched to a gene: 3. For the CDR3, the DNA is TGTGCCAGCAGCGTGACTAGCGGGGGGGCCAATGAGCAGTTCTTC. It codes for CASSVTSGGANEQFF.

The V gene is TRBV25-1, the J gene TRBJ2-1; D is ambiguous. This CDR3 spans 14 amino acids. Germline CDR1 reads MGHDK; CDR2 reads SYGVNS. V lost 3 bases to trimming and J lost 2 bases, with 8 bases between them. DNA of the CDR3: TGTGCCAGCAGTGATTGGGCACCCTACAATGAGCAGTTCTTC. Protein product: CASSDWAPYNEQFF.

The chain is built from TRBV12-3 or TRBV12-4 and TRBJ2-6; the D call may be TRBD1 or TRBD2 (6 bases each). This CDR3 has 20 residues. Trimming removed 5 bases at V and 3 bases at J, with 26 bases between. For the CDR3, the DNA is TGTGCCAGCAGTCCCCGGGGGCAGGGGATTAAGTCTTTTGGGGCCAACGTCCTGACTTTC. It specifies CASSPRGQGIKSFGANVLTF.

This clonotype was counted between two and nine times. The chain recombines TRBV12-5 with TRBJ2-7; the D gene is possibly TRBD2 (6 bases). Germline CDR1 is LGHNT and CDR2 is FRNRAP. This CDR3 region has 14 residues. V lost 7 bases and J lost 1, with 14 bases in between. CDR3 region: CASAVGGLSYEQYF. The CDR3 DNA sequence: TGTGCTAGTGCCGTCGGGGGTTTATCCTACGAGCAGTACTTC.

The chain carries TRBV7-2 and TRBJ2-7; 12 bases map to TRBD2. Germline values: CDR1 SGHTA, CDR2 FQGNSA. Unmatched junction bases numbered 7, after V lost 0 bases and J lost 7 bases. The CDR3 totals 16 residues. The CDR3 DNA reads TGTGCCAGCAGCTTAGCAACTAGCGGGGGGACCGGGGAGCAGTACTTC. Amino acid sequence: CASSLATSGGTGEQYF.

This clonotype was recorded a few times. The chain combines TRBV12-3 or TRBV12-4 with TRBJ2-2; D is ambiguous. V dropped 6 bases and J dropped 4 bases, with 12 bases sitting between them. This CDR3 contains 14 residues. In DNA, the CDR3 is TGTGCCAGCAGCCCCCTTAGGGCCACCGGGGAGCTGTTTTTT. Translation: CASSPLRATGELFF.